The rows below give T cell receptor beta chains drawn from one sample of a study of cytomegalovirus exposure and HLA in healthy donors. Repertoires were generated with immunoSEQ multiplex PCR, while TCRdb's copy carries only in-frame clones and drops some. Seen here are about 59,000 clones, approximately 80% observed once, and the top ten hold more than 1.5%. The sequenced material came from PBMCs. These receptors came from a human donor in good health. Each CDR3 is given without its conserved first and last residue. Fields, in order: J gene, V gene, CDR3 protein.

TRBJ2-5,TRBV7-2,ASSREGRETQY
TRBJ2-5,TRBV7-2,ASSLRLAGNVGTQY
TRBJ2-3,TRBV9,ASSLAQFTDTQY
TRBJ2-1,TRBV4-1,ASSQGQGSYNEQF
TRBJ2-7,TRBV2,ASIPDSTYEQY
TRBJ2-2,TRBV7-2,ASSTPPRDRVTREPF
TRBJ2-3,TRBV5-1,ASSLEDYTDTQY
TRBJ1-1,TRBV6-1,ASSEGRRRNTEAF
TRBJ1-6,TRBV7-3,ASSLNGFNSPLH
TRBJ2-3,TRBV9,ASSPRQRGHTDTQY
TRBJ2-3,TRBV2,ASRADTAITDTQY
TRBJ2-7,TRBV5-1,ASRDTGTDYEQY
TRBJ2-7,TRBV7-2,ASSLVASGGLSYEQY
TRBJ2-2,TRBV11-3,ASSLCGVGTSCTGELF
TRBJ1-5,TRBV27,ASSPTGFSGHQPQH
TRBJ1-1,TRBV7-3,ASSHSGGKAEAF
TRBJ1-6,TRBV4-3,ASSPDRAIANSPLH
TRBJ1-1,TRBV11-3,ASSPRPGTEAF
TRBJ2-3,TRBV4-3,ASSQVNSADLTDTQY
TRBJ2-2,TRBV23-1,ASRSPPPGGENTGELF
TRBJ2-7,TRBV5-6,ASSLAIGQSSYEQY
TRBJ1-2,TRBV7-2,ASSLSDRVGYT
TRBJ2-3,TRBV7-9,ASSLSAGGPEDTQY
TRBJ2-4,TRBV6-5,ASSYSGIAKNIQY
TRBJ2-6,TRBV27,ASSPRDSSSGANVLT
TRBJ2-7,TRBV4-1,ASSDLAGSEQY
TRBJ2-5,TRBV5-1,ASSFGTQSATQY
TRBJ1-4,TRBV4-1,ASSQRPGQGDTTNEKLF
TRBJ1-4,TRBV19,ASTSRGISYKGEKLF
TRBJ1-5,TRBV19,ASSVRDTNQPQH
TRBJ2-1,TRBV30,AWSGGLAGEDEQF
TRBJ1-1,TRBV19,ASSINRVTEAF
TRBJ2-3,TRBV29-1,SVASADPRDTQY
TRBJ2-7,TRBV29-1,SVASPREAADGSEQY
TRBJ2-5,TRBV6-1,ASSRSGGAETQY
TRBJ2-7,TRBV7-9,ASRRQGGPYEQY
TRBJ1-5,TRBV7-2,ASSLGSISNQPQH
TRBJ1-2,TRBV18,ASSQDGLTGGYT
TRBJ2-7,TRBV5-1,ASSLAPGSSYEQY